Listed below are T cell receptor beta chains from one sample, sequenced in a study of Ad26.COV2.S vaccination and SARS-CoV-2 variants. The repertoire was sequenced with immunoSEQ multiplex PCR; TCRdb's copy has only in-frame clones and lacks some. The profile shows approximately 300,000 clones, approximately 80% of them singletons. Sequenced here: peripheral blood, sampled in a trial of Ad26.COV2.S vaccine versus placebo. The receptor source for this set is a person aged 18 to 65 who received the Ad26.COV2.S COVID-19 vaccine or a placebo. The CDR3 runs from the conserved cysteine through the conserved F or W. The D gene is left open where the match is weak. Only some rows state a clone size, as once, few, many or a class for expanded clones.

J: TRBJ1-1; size: once; D: .; V: TRBV6-1; DNA: TGTGCCAGCAGTGACAGTAGGCTGATGGGGATCACTGAAGCTTTCTTT; CDR3: CASSDSRLMGITEAFF
J: TRBJ2-2; size: once; D: TRBD2; V: TRBV19; DNA: TGTGCCAGTAGTATCCTAGCGGACGGTCCCCGGAGGGAGCTGTTTTTT; CDR3: CASSILADGPRRELFF
J: TRBJ2-6; size: .; D: .; V: TRBV7-2; DNA: TGTGCCAGCAGCTTAGGTAGACGGTTCTCTGGGGCCAACGTCCTGACTTTC; CDR3: CASSLGRRFSGANVLTF
J: TRBJ2-7; size: .; D: .; V: TRBV2; DNA: TGTGCCAGCAGTGTTCAGGGGTGGGGACCTCTCGAGCAGTACTTC; CDR3: CASSVQGWGPLEQYF
J: TRBJ2-1; size: .; D: .; V: TRBV15; DNA: TGTGCCACCAGCAGAGGAGGGTACTCCTACAATGAGCAGTTCTTC; CDR3: CATSRGGYSYNEQFF
J: TRBJ1-5; size: .; D: .; V: TRBV18; DNA: TGTGCCAGCTCCCACAGTCCCGAGGGGGGCAATCAGCCCCAGCATTTT; CDR3: CASSHSPEGGNQPQHF
J: TRBJ2-7; size: .; D: .; V: TRBV3-1/TRBV3-2; DNA: TGTGCCAGCAGCCCCTCCTGGGGGAGCTTTGAAGAGCAGTACTTC; CDR3: CASSPSWGSFEEQYF
J: TRBJ2-3; size: .; D: .; V: TRBV3-1/TRBV3-2; DNA: TGTGCCAGCCGACAGACCAGCACAGATACGCAGTATTTT; CDR3: CASRQTSTDTQYF
J: TRBJ2-1; size: .; D: TRBD2; V: TRBV27; DNA: TGTGCCAGCAGTTTCGATCTAGCGGGGGGTTTGGAGCAGTTCTTC; CDR3: CASSFDLAGGLEQFF
J: TRBJ2-1; size: .; D: .; V: TRBV15; DNA: TGTGCCACCAGGCCCCCGGGCTCACCAAACAATGAGCAGTTCTTC; CDR3: CATRPPGSPNNEQFF
J: TRBJ2-2; size: once; D: .; V: TRBV2; DNA: TGTGCCAGTCGGGGGGCAGGAGGCGGGGAGCTGTTTTTT; CDR3: CASRGAGGGELFF
J: TRBJ2-7; size: few; D: TRBD1; V: TRBV10-1; DNA: TGCGCCAGCCCCTTGTTGGGACAGAACCCCTACGAGCAGTACTTC; CDR3: CASPLLGQNPYEQYF
J: TRBJ2-2; size: .; D: .; V: TRBV6-1; DNA: TGTGCCAGCAGCCTCACCACGGGCACCGGGGAGCTGTTTTTT; CDR3: CASSLTTGTGELFF
J: TRBJ2-6; size: .; D: TRBD1; V: TRBV5-4; DNA: TGTGCCAGCAGCTTGGGACAGGGGGCCCCCTTTGGGGCCAACGTCCTGACTTTC; CDR3: CASSLGQGAPFGANVLTF
J: TRBJ2-5; size: once; D: TRBD2; V: TRBV3-1/TRBV3-2; DNA: TGTGCCAGCAGCCTCAGCGCGGCTAGCGGGGCAGGGACCCAGTACTTC; CDR3: CASSLSAASGAGTQYF
J: TRBJ2-7; size: .; D: .; V: TRBV7-2; DNA: TGTGCCAGCAGCGAACGGGACTCCCGGAGGGAGCAGTACTTC; CDR3: CASSERDSRREQYF
J: TRBJ2-7; size: .; D: .; V: TRBV5-4; DNA: TGTGCCAGCAGCTTGGTAGGGGGCTACGAGCAGTACTTC; CDR3: CASSLVGGYEQYF
J: TRBJ1-6; size: .; D: .; V: TRBV24-1; DNA: TGTGCCACCAGTGCAGGGCCAGTTTATAATTCACCCCTCCACTTT; CDR3: CATSAGPVYNSPLHF
J: TRBJ2-2; size: .; D: .; V: TRBV27; DNA: TGTGCCAGCAGCATTACATCAGGGACCGGGGAGCTGTTTTTT; CDR3: CASSITSGTGELFF
J: TRBJ2-3; size: .; D: TRBD2; V: TRBV6-1; DNA: TGTGCCAGCAGTGATGGACTAGCGGGGGGATTAGGCTGGAACACAGATACGCAGTATTTT; CDR3: CASSDGLAGGLGWNTDTQYF
J: TRBJ2-5; size: .; D: TRBD1; V: TRBV5-1; DNA: TGCGCCAGCAGCTTGGACCCTGGGGGGACAGGGGTCCAAACCCAGTACTTC; CDR3: CASSLDPGGTGVQTQYF
J: TRBJ2-5; size: .; D: TRBD1; V: TRBV5-1; DNA: TGCGCCAGCAGCTTGGCTAGGACAGGGCGGGAGACCCAGTACTTC; CDR3: CASSLARTGRETQYF
J: TRBJ2-1; size: .; D: .; V: TRBV6-5; DNA: TGTGCCAGCAGTATAGGCTCCTACAATGAGCAGTTCTTC; CDR3: CASSIGSYNEQFF
J: TRBJ1-4; size: .; D: TRBD1; V: TRBV5-1; DNA: TGCGCCAGCAGCGGAGGGACAGGGGGCAATGAAAAACTGTTTTTT; CDR3: CASSGGTGGNEKLFF
J: TRBJ2-7; size: once; D: .; V: TRBV7-2; DNA: TGTGCCAGCAGCTTAGATCCTCGCTACGAGCAGTACTTC; CDR3: CASSLDPRYEQYF
J: TRBJ2-3; size: .; D: TRBD2; V: TRBV7-8; DNA: TGTGCCAGCAGCGTATCCCTAGCGGGGGCCACAGATACGCAGTATTTT; CDR3: CASSVSLAGATDTQYF
J: TRBJ2-1; size: .; D: TRBD2; V: TRBV7-9; DNA: TGTGCCAGCAGCCACGGGCTAGCGGGGGGAGCTGAGCAGTTCTTC; CDR3: CASSHGLAGGAEQFF
J: TRBJ2-1; size: .; D: TRBD1; V: TRBV5-1; DNA: TGCGCCACCAAAGCTGGGACAGGGGCAGATGAGCAGTTCTTC; CDR3: CATKAGTGADEQFF
J: TRBJ2-3; size: .; D: .; V: TRBV7-2; DNA: TGTGCCAGCAGCCATGGGGGGACCCGCATTACAGATACGCAGTATTTT; CDR3: CASSHGGTRITDTQYF
J: TRBJ1-2; size: once; D: .; V: TRBV28; DNA: TGTGCCAGCAAGTATAGGTTCTGGACGACTAACTATGGCTACACCTTC; CDR3: CASKYRFWTTNYGYTF
J: TRBJ2-7; size: .; D: TRBD2; V: TRBV11-3; DNA: TGTGCCAGCAGCCCTCCGGGAGGGGGGTCCTACGAGCAGTACTTC; CDR3: CASSPPGGGSYEQYF
J: TRBJ2-3; size: few; D: .; V: TRBV6-5; DNA: TGTGCCAGCAGTCAGACAGATACGCAGTATTTT; CDR3: CASSQTDTQYF
J: TRBJ1-5; size: .; D: .; V: TRBV30; DNA: TGTGCCTGGAGTGGCGGGAGCGACTGGTGGCCCCAGCATTTT; CDR3: CAWSGGSDWWPQHF
J: TRBJ2-5; size: .; D: .; V: TRBV7-8; DNA: TGTGCCAGCAGCCCACCGGCGGCAGAGACCCAGTACTTC; CDR3: CASSPPAAETQYF
J: TRBJ2-3; size: .; D: .; V: TRBV9; DNA: TGTGCCAGCAGCCTTCGTCCGGACTTGGCAGATACGCAGTATTTT; CDR3: CASSLRPDLADTQYF
J: TRBJ1-2; size: few; D: .; V: TRBV7-2; DNA: TGTGCCAGCAGCTTTAGGTGGGGTAACTATGGCTACACCTTC; CDR3: CASSFRWGNYGYTF
J: TRBJ2-1; size: few; D: .; V: TRBV9; DNA: TGTGCCAGCAGCGGAGAACCCGGTCTTAATGAGCAGTTCTTC; CDR3: CASSGEPGLNEQFF
J: TRBJ2-7; size: .; D: TRBD1; V: TRBV11-2; DNA: TGTGCCAGCCAAACAGGGGCCCCCCATTACGAGCAGTACTTC; CDR3: CASQTGAPHYEQYF
J: TRBJ2-2; size: .; D: .; V: TRBV6-1; DNA: TGTGCCAGCAGTGAACCCAGGGGTGGACCAAGGGCCGGGGAGCTGTTTTTT; CDR3: CASSEPRGGPRAGELFF
J: TRBJ1-1; size: .; D: .; V: TRBV27; DNA: TGTGCCAGCATCAACCGGGCAGGCGCCACTGAAGCTTTCTTT; CDR3: CASINRAGATEAFF
J: TRBJ1-1; size: .; D: .; V: TRBV7-2; DNA: TGTGCCAGCAGCCTAAATTGGGGGGCGACTGAAGCTTTCTTT; CDR3: CASSLNWGATEAFF
J: TRBJ2-7; size: .; D: .; V: TRBV5-1; DNA: TGCGCCAGCAGTTTTGGCCCTCAGGGGCCGGGGGTCTCCTACGAGCAGTACTTC; CDR3: CASSFGPQGPGVSYEQYF
J: TRBJ1-1; size: .; D: .; V: TRBV5-1; DNA: TGCGCCAGCAGCTTGGACCCTACAGTGAACACTGAAGCTTTCTTT; CDR3: CASSLDPTVNTEAFF
J: TRBJ2-1; size: .; D: .; V: TRBV5-1; DNA: TGCGCCAGCAGCTTTCTCAGTAACTCCTACAATGAGCAGTTCTTC; CDR3: CASSFLSNSYNEQFF
J: TRBJ1-1; size: .; D: .; V: TRBV6-2/TRBV6-3; DNA: TGTGCCAGCACCCCGGGAGGGTGGAACACTGAAGCTTTCTTT; CDR3: CASTPGGWNTEAFF
J: TRBJ2-7; size: .; D: TRBD2; V: TRBV7-2; DNA: TGTGCCAGCAGCTCCCCTAGCGGGGGGTTCGAGCAGTACTTC; CDR3: CASSSPSGGFEQYF
J: TRBJ2-3; size: .; D: TRBD2; V: TRBV5-6; DNA: TGTGCCAGCAGCTCCCCACCGGGTGAAGCGGGGGGCACAGATACGCAGTATTTT; CDR3: CASSSPPGEAGGTDTQYF
J: TRBJ2-1; size: few; D: .; V: TRBV28; DNA: TGTGCCAGCAAGAGGAATGAGCAGTTCTTC; CDR3: CASKRNEQFF
J: TRBJ1-6; size: .; D: .; V: TRBV30; DNA: TGTGCCTGGAGTGCAAATAATTCACCCCTCCACTTT; CDR3: CAWSANNSPLHF
J: TRBJ2-2; size: .; D: .; V: TRBV5-1; DNA: TGCGCCAGCAGCTTGGGGCCGGCGGGAAACACCGGGGAGCTGTTTTTT; CDR3: CASSLGPAGNTGELFF
J: TRBJ1-5; size: .; D: .; V: TRBV19; DNA: TGTGCCAGTAGTGTCTGGCCAAATCAGCCCCAGCATTTT; CDR3: CASSVWPNQPQHF
J: TRBJ2-5; size: .; D: TRBD2; V: TRBV3-1/TRBV3-2; DNA: TGTGCCAGCACCTTAGCGGGGTCCCAAGAGACCCAGTACTTC; CDR3: CASTLAGSQETQYF
J: TRBJ2-3; size: .; D: .; V: TRBV19; DNA: TGTGCCAGTAGTATATTCGCAGGGGCGCAGGGCGCTAGCACAGATACGCAGTATTTT; CDR3: CASSIFAGAQGASTDTQYF
J: TRBJ1-1; size: .; D: TRBD1; V: TRBV6-5; DNA: TGTGCTGCGGGGCGGGGACAGGGTCGAACTGAAGCTTTCTTT; CDR3: CAAGRGQGRTEAFF